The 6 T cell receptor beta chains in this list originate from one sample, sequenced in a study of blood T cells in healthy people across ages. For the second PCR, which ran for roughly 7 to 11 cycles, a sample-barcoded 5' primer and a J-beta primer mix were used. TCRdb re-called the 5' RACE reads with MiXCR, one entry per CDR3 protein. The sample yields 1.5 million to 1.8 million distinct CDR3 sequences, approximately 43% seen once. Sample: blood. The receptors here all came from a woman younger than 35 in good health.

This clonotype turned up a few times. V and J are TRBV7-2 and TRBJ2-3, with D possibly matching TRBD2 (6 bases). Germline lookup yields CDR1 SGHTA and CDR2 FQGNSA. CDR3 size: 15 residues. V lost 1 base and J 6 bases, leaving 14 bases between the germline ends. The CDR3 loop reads CASSLGLAISDTQYF. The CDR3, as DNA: TGTGCCAGCAGCTTAGGGCTAGCGATATCGGATACGCAGTATTTT.

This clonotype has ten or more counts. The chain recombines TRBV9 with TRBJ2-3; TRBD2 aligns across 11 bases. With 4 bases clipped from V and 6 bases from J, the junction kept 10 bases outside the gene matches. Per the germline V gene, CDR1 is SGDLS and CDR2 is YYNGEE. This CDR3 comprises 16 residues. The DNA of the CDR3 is TGTGCCAGCAGCCCAGAGGTAGGGACTAGCGGTGATACGCAGTATTTT. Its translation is CASSPEVGTSGDTQYF.

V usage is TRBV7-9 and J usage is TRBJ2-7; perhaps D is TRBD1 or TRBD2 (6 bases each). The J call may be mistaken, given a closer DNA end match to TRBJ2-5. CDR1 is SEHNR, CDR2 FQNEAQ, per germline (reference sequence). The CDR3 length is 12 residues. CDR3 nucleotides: TGTGCCAGCAGCTCGGGGGCCCAGACCCAGTACTTC. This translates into CASSSGAQTQYF.

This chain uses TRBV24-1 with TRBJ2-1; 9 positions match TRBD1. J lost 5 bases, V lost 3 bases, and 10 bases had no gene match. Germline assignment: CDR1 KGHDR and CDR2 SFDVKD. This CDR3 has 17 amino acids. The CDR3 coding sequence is TGTGCCACCAGTGATCCCGCGGGACAGGGACAAAACAATGAGCAGTTCTTC. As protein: CATSDPAGQGQNNEQFF.

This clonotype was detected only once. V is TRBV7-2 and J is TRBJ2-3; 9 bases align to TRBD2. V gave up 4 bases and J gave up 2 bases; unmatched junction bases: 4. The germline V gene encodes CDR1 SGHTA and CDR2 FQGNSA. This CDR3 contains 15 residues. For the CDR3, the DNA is TGTGCCAGCAGCTCCAGACTAGCGGACACAGATACGCAGTATTTT. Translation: CASSSRLADTDTQYF.

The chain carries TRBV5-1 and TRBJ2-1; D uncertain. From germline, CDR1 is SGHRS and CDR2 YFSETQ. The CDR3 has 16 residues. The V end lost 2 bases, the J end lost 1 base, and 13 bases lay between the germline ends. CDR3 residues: CASSFRTRSSYNEQFF. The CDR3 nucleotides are TGCGCCAGCAGCTTTAGGACCAGGAGTTCCTACAATGAGCAGTTCTTC. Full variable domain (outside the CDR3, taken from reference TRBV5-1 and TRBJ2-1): KAGVTQTPRYLIKTRGQQVTLSCSPISGHRSVSWYQQTPGQGLQFLFEYFSETQRNKGNFPGRFSGRQFSNSRSEMNVSTLELGDSALYLCASSFRTRSSYNEQFFGPGTRLTVL.